A selection of T cell receptor beta chains follows, all from one sample in a study of blood T cell repertoires in COVID-19. The assay was immunoSEQ multiplex PCR, and TCRdb's table has in-frame clones only and misses some. The table has about 63,000 clones, around 79% seen once. The sample was peripheral blood. These receptors were collected from a human donor in a cohort sampled during active COVID-19. The CDR3 runs from the conserved cysteine through the conserved F or W. D genes are given only for firm matches. The size of a clone is reported for some rows only, either as once, few or many, or as a class for expanded clones.

>TRBV27|-|TRBJ2-5|-
CASRGHSEETQYF
TGTGCCAGCAGGGGGCACTCTGAAGAGACCCAGTACTTC
>TRBV9|-|TRBJ2-1|-
CASSVTSGHTNEQFF
TGTGCCAGCAGCGTGACCAGCGGGCACACCAATGAGCAGTTCTTC
>TRBV6-5|-|TRBJ2-1|-
CASSYWYTGYNEQFF
TGTGCCAGCAGTTATTGGTACACGGGGTACAATGAGCAGTTCTTC
>TRBV2|many|TRBJ2-1|TRBD2
CASRGTSGSYNNNEQFF
TGTGCCAGCAGGGGGACTAGCGGGAGCTATAACAACAATGAGCAGTTCTTC
>TRBV9|-|TRBJ1-1|-
CASSANPRGATNTEAFF
TGTGCCAGCAGCGCTAACCCTCGGGGGGCTACGAACACTGAAGCTTTCTTT
>TRBV4-1|-|TRBJ2-2|TRBD2
CASSRTSGSGTGELFF
TGCGCCAGCAGCCGGACTAGCGGGAGCGGCACCGGGGAGCTGTTTTTT
>TRBV12-3/TRBV12-4|-|TRBJ1-1|TRBD1
CASTRDSYTEAFF
TGTGCCAGCACCCGGGACAGCTACACTGAAGCTTTCTTT
>TRBV11-3|once|TRBJ2-4|-
CASSSDGQKNIQYF
TGTGCCAGCAGCTCCGATGGGCAGAAAAACATTCAGTACTTC
>TRBV11-2|-|TRBJ2-5|TRBD1
CASSGTPPGTGFETQYF
TGTGCCAGCAGCGGGACCCCTCCCGGGACAGGGTTCGAGACCCAGTACTTC
>TRBV7-3|once|TRBJ1-1|-
CASSLQENTEAFF
TGTGCCAGCAGTTTGCAGGAGAACACTGAAGCTTTCTTT
>TRBV2|-|TRBJ2-2|TRBD2
CASRAGLANTGELFF
TGTGCCAGCAGGGCCGGACTAGCGAACACCGGGGAGCTGTTTTTT
>TRBV28|-|TRBJ2-2|TRBD1
CASSLSRQGGELFF
TGTGCCAGCAGTTTATCTCGACAGGGCGGGGAGCTGTTTTTT
>TRBV27|-|TRBJ2-7|-
CASSSPSDRLYEQYF
TGTGCCAGCAGTTCCCCGTCGGACAGATTATACGAGCAGTACTTC
>TRBV11-1|-|TRBJ2-5|-
CASSDRNQETQYF
TGTGCCAGCTCCGACAGGAACCAAGAGACCCAGTACTTC
>TRBV6-1|few|TRBJ1-5|TRBD1
CASSENQGENQPQHF
TGTGCCAGCAGTGAAAATCAGGGGGAGAATCAGCCCCAGCATTTT